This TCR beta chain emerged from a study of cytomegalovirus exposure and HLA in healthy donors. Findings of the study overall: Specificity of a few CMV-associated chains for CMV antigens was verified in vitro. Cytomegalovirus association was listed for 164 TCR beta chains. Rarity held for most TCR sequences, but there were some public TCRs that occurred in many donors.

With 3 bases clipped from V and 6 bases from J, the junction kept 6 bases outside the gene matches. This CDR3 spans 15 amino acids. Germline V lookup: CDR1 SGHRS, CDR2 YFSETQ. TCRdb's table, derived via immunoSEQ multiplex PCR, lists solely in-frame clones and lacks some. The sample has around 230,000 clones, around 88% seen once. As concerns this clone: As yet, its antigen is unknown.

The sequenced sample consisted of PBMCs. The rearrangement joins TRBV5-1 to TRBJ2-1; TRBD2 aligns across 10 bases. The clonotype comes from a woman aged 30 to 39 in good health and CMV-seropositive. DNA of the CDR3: TGCGCCAGCAGCTCCGGGACTAGCGAGACCAATGAGCAGTTCTTC. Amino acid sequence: CASSSGTSETNEQFF.